These 4 T cell receptor beta chains were sequenced from one sample in a study of tumor and adjacent non-tumor tissue in lung cancer. The template was RNA from unsorted bulk tissue. TCRbeta libraries were built with three rounds of nested PCR, modified from ARM-PCR. A single record per CDR3 protein comes from TCRdb applying MiXCR to the multiplex PCR reads. Here the sample spans around 120,000 distinct CDR3 sequences, 66% being singletons. Sequenced sample: lung tumor tissue. The origin of the receptors is a man aged 25-45 years with non-small cell lung cancer.

As for this clonotype: A much larger clone differs from this one at a single base, so this may be a read error. The rearrangement links TRBV29-1 to TRBJ1-2; possible D gene TRBD1, 6 bases. V lost 1 base and J lost 2, with 8 bases in between. Per the germline V gene, CDR1 is SQVTM and CDR2 is ANQGSEA. The CDR3 has 13 residues. CDR3: CSVEAGVNYGYTF. The CDR3 DNA sequence: TGCAGCGTTGAAGCAGGGGTGAACTATGGCTACACCTTC.

About this clonotype itself: It may be a read error: a sequence one base away is much more abundant. The CDR3 carries no conserved terminal phenylalanine or tryptophan, so it likely arises from a read error. The CDR3: CASSLSSGGASAGELFS. DNA for the CDR3: TGTGCCAGCAGCTTAAGTAGCGGGGGGGCCTCAGCCGGGGAGCTGTTTTCT. The chain carries TRBV11-3 and TRBJ2-2; TRBD2 matches 11 bases. Per the germline V gene, CDR1 is SGHNT and CDR2 is YENEEA. This CDR3 has 17 residues. V lost 2 bases and J lost 6; bases outside the gene matches: 8.

As to this clonotype: A much more abundant neighbour one base away suggests this may be a read error. The J gene is TRBJ1-1, the V gene TRBV6-2 or TRBV6-3; D possibly corresponds to TRBD1 (5 bases). From germline, CDR1 is MNHEY and CDR2 SVGEGT. The CDR3 runs 14 residues. CDR3 sequence (DNA): TGTGCCTGCAGTTACGAGGGTCGGACACCAGAAGCTTTCTTT. Amino acids: CACSYEGRTPEAFF.

Comments on this clonotype: A much bigger clone sits one base away, suggesting this may be a read error. J is TRBJ1-4 and V is TRBV5-4; D may be TRBD1 (5 bases). CDR3 length: 12 residues. Trimming took off 5 bases at V and 6 bases at J, with 8 bases between the two ends. Germline assignment: CDR1 SGHNT and CDR2 YYREEE (reference sequence). The CDR3 coding sequence is TGTGCCAGCAGACAGGAAGATGAAAAACTGTTTTTT. Translation gives CASRQEDEKLFF.